In this sample, the clone carrying this T cell receptor beta chain turned up once. Trimming left V 3 bases short and J 2 bases short, with 6 bases between. The CDR3 is 13 residues long. Germline CDR1 is LNHNV and CDR2 is YYDKDF (reference sequence). These data belong to a study of blood T cell repertoires in COVID-19. Study-wide background: T cells, B-cell-depleted T cells, or PBMCs provided the cDNA or gDNA that served as material.

Produced via immunoSEQ multiplex PCR; TCRdb's table is partial and in-frame only. This repertoire shows under 300,000 clones, around nine tenths found once; its top ten account for less than 2.5%. This receptor was identified in a man between 45 and 60 years old with acute or convalescent COVID-19. The sample taken for sequencing was peripheral blood. The rearrangement links TRBV15 to TRBJ2-3, with D possibly being TRBD2 (6 bases). The CDR3 DNA follows: TGTGCCACCAGCAGGGACTACACAGATACGCAGTATTTT. Translation: CATSRDYTDTQYF.